The clone carrying this T cell receptor beta chain was counted a single time. Its antigen is not identified. Method: immunoSEQ multiplex PCR; TCRdb's copy keeps in-frame clones and lacks some. The sample includes roughly 80,000 clones, 89% of them seen just once. This CDR3 is 15 amino acids long. Trimming pared 0 bases from V and 2 bases from J, leaving 9 bases between. Per the germline V gene, CDR1 is SGHDT and CDR2 is YYEEEE. The sample comes from a study of OX40 agonist ivuxolimab in advanced cancers. Study results and caveats: Blood T cells, both CD4+ and CD8+, expanded clonally by week 6 at 0.1 to 3.0 mg/kg.

People who had autoimmune disease history or systemic immunosuppression were excluded. The chain carries TRBV5-6 and TRBJ1-5; no definite D call. Sequenced here: CD4+ or CD8+ T cells sorted from blood, sampled in a trial of the OX40 agonist ivuxolimab. The clonotype comes from an adult with an advanced solid tumor such as melanoma, head and neck, liver or kidney cancer. In DNA, the CDR3 is TGTGCCAGCAGCTTGGGTGGTTATGGCAATCAGCCCCAGCATTTT. Encoded protein: CASSLGGYGNQPQHF.